Listed here is a single T cell receptor beta chain. The antigen is unknown. This sample was included in a study of early T cells in non-severe SARS-CoV-2 infection. The CDR3 runs to 15 residues. Germline V gene sequence: CDR1 SEHNR, CDR2 FQNEAQ (reference sequence). The V and J ends lost 4 bases and 6 bases respectively, with 16 bases between them. Study results and limitations: The VDJdb matching leaned toward anti-spike CD8 responses and overlooked private and CD4 specificities.

TCRdb independently ran MiXCR on the 5' RACE reads; one entry per CDR3 protein. Of more than 40,000 distinct CDR3 sequences in the sample, around 3.6% were seen once. Sequencing used whole blood. The source is an adult who was a healthcare worker with PCR-confirmed SARS-CoV-2 infection or an uninfected control (not recorded which). The rearrangement joins TRBV7-9 to TRBJ2-4; D assignment may be TRBD1 or TRBD2 (6 bases each). The CDR3 spells CASSSRGETGNIQYF. DNA for the CDR3: TGTGCCAGCAGCTCAAGGGGGGAGACGGGAAACATTCAGTACTTC. Looking up the rest from reference TRBV7-9 and TRBJ2-4 gives the full variable domain: DTGVSQNPRHKITKRGQNVTFRCDPISEHNRLYWYRQTLGQGPEFLTYFQNEAQLEKSRLLSDRFSAERPKGSFSTLEIQRTEQGDSAMYLCASSSRGETGNIQYFGAGTRLSVL.